Detailed here is one TCR beta chain. Its cognate antigen is unknown. Template switching, a step in the protocol, added a universal primer site, and cDNA carried unique molecular identifiers. MiXCR, run by TCRdb on the 5' RACE reads, gives a single entry per CDR3 protein. The repertoire includes 1.5 million to 2 million distinct CDR3 sequences, about 31% of them detected once, and over 0.25% sits in the top ten. Trimming took 5 bases from V and 13 from J, leaving 12 bases between them. The CDR3 is 11 amino acids. The data were obtained in a study of identical twins. Overall study findings and caveats: Instead of following the same donors, the conclusions were based on cross-sectional statistical analysis.

Among all donors, each was a healthy Caucasian. The clonotype originates from a newborn girl in good health. The specimen sequenced was cord blood. The chain links TRBV12-3 or TRBV12-4 to TRBJ2-1; possibly TRBD2 for D (6 bases). CDR3 loop: CASSPRDSQFF. In DNA, the CDR3 is TGTGCCAGCAGTCCCCGGGACTCCCAGTTCTTC.